This paragraph reports one T cell receptor (beta chain). This sample was taken from a study of blood T cell repertoires in COVID-19. About the research overall: Samples taken during acute and convalescent COVID-19 were collected in the United States, Italy and Spain. The analysed material was cDNA or gDNA that came from T cells, B-cell-depleted T cells, or PBMCs.

The length of the CDR3 is 15 residues. V was pared by 4 bases and J by 7 bases, with 7 bases of the junction left unmatched. Germline V CDR1 and CDR2: KGHSH, LQKENI. Per the study methods: Cell counts per sample came from amplifying reference gene primers. The protocol was immunoSEQ multiplex PCR, while the TCRdb copy is restricted to in-frame clones and leaves out a portion. That table furnishes V, J and clone size, whereas the DNA furnished D and trimming. The table has 250,000 or so clones, 85% to 90% seen once; the top ten hold roughly 4.8%. The sequencing input was peripheral blood. The V gene is TRBV18, the J gene TRBJ1-1; 12 positions match TRBD1. The receptor comes from a middle-aged woman who had recovered from COVID-19. This CDR3 reads CASSLRDRGQDEAFF. The CDR3 coding sequence is TGTGCCAGCTCACTCCGGGACAGGGGGCAGGATGAAGCTTTCTTT.